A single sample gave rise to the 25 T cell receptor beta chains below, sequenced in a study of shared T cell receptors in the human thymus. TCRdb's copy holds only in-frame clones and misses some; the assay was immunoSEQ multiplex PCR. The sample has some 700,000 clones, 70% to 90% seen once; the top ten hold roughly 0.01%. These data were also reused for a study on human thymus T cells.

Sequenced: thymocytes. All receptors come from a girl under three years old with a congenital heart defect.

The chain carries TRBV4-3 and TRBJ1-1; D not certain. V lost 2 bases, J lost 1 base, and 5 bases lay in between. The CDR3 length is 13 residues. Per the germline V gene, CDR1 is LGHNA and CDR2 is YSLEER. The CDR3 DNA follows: TGCGCCAGCAGCCAACGGTCGAACACTGAAGCTTTCTTT. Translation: CASSQRSNTEAFF.

The CDR3 protein is CASRLTSSYEQYF. CDR3 DNA: TGTGCCAGCAGGCTTACGAGCTCCTACGAGCAGTACTTC. This sequence joins TRBV7-2 and TRBJ2-7; D ambiguous. This CDR3 is 13 amino acids long. In germline, CDR1 is SGHTA, CDR2 FQGNSA. The V and J ends lost 6 bases and 0 bases respectively, with 9 bases between them.

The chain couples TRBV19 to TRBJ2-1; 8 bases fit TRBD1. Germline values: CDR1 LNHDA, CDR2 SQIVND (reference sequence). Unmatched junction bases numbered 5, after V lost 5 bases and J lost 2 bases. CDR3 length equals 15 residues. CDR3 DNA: TGTGCCAGTAGTCGGCCGGGACAGGCCTACAATGAGCAGTTCTTC. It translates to CASSRPGQAYNEQFF.

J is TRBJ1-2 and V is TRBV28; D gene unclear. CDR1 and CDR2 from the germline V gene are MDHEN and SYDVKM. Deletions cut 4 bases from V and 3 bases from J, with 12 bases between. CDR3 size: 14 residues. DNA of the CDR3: TGTGCCAGCAGTTACCAAGCATCCCACTATGGCTACACCTTC. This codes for CASSYQASHYGYTF.

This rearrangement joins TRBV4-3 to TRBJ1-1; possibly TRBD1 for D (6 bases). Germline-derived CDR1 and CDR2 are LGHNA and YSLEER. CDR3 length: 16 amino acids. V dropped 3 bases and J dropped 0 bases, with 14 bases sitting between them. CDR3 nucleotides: TGCGCCAGCAGCCAGACACCCACAGGGATGAACACTGAAGCTTTCTTT. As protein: CASSQTPTGMNTEAFF.

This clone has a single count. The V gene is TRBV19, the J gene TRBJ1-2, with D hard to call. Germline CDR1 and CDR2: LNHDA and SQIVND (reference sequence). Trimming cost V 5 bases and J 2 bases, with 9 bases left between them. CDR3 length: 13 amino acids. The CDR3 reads CASSPALNYGYTF. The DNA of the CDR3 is TGTGCCAGTAGTCCCGCTCTAAACTATGGCTACACCTTC.

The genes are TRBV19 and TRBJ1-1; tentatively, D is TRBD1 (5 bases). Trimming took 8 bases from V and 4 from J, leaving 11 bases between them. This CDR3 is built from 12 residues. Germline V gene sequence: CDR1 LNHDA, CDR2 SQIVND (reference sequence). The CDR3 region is CASGQGFTEAFF. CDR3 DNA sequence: TGTGCCAGTGGTCAGGGCTTCACTGAAGCTTTCTTT.

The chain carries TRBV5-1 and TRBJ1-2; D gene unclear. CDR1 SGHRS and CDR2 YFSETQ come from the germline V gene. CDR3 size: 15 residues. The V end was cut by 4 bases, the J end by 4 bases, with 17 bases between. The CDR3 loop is CASSRRGSATYGYTF. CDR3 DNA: TGCGCCAGCAGCCGACGGGGAAGTGCAACCTATGGCTACACCTTC. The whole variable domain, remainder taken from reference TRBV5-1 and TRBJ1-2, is KAGVTQTPRYLIKTRGQQVTLSCSPISGHRSVSWYQQTPGQGLQFLFEYFSETQRNKGNFPGRFSGRQFSNSRSEMNVSTLELGDSALYLCASSRRGSATYGYTFGSGTRLTVV.

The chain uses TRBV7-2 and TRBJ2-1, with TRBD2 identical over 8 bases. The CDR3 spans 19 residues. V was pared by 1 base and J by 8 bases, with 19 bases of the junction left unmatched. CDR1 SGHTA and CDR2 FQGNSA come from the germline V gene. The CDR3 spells CASSLVIDWLGLVAHEQFF. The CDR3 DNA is TGTGCCAGCAGCTTAGTTATTGATTGGCTGGGACTAGTTGCCCATGAGCAGTTCTTC.

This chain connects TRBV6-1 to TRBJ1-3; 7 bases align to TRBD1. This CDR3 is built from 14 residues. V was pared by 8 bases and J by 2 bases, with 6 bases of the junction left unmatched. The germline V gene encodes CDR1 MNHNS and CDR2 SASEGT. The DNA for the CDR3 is TGTGCCAGCGATAACGACAGGGCTGGAAACACCATATATTTT. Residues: CASDNDRAGNTIYF.

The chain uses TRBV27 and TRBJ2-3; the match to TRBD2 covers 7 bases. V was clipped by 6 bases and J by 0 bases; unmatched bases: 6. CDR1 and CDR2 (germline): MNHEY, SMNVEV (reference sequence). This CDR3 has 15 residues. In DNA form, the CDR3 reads TGTGCCAGCAGCGCTCATAGCGGGAGCACAGATACGCAGTATTTT. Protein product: CASSAHSGSTDTQYF.

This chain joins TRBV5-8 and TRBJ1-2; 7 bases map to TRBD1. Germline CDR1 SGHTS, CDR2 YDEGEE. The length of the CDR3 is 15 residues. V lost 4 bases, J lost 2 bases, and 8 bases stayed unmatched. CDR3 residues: CASSLKPGGNYGYTF. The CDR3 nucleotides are TGTGCCAGCAGCCTCAAACCAGGGGGAAACTATGGCTACACCTTC.

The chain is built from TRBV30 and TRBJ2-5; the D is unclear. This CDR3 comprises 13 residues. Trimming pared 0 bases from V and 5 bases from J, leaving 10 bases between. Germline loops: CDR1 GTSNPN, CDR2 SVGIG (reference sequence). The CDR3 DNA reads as TGTGCCTGGAGTGTTATAGCCCACGAGACCCAGTACTTC. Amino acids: CAWSVIAHETQYF.

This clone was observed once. The CDR3 DNA reads TGTGCCAGCAGTCGAAACCCGGGGGAATACGATACGCAGTATTTT. This codes for CASSRNPGEYDTQYF. The V gene is TRBV27, the J gene TRBJ2-3, with D tentatively TRBD2 (6 bases). Deletions cut 5 bases from V and 6 bases from J, with 18 bases between. In germline, CDR1 is MNHEY, CDR2 SMNVEV (reference sequence). This CDR3 region has 15 residues.

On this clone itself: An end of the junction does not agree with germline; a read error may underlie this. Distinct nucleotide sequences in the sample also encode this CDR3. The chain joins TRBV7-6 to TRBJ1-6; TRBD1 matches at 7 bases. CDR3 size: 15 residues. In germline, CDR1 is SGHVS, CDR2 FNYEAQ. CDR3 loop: CASSYRGLYNSPLHF. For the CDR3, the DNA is TGTGCCAGCAGCTACAGGGGCCTCTATAATTCCCCCCTCCACTTT.

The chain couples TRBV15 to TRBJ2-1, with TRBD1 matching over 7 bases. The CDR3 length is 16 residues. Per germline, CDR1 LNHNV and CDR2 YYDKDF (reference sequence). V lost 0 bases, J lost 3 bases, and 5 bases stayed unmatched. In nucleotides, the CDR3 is TGTGCCACCAGCAGAGATGGGACAGAGGTCTACAATGAGCAGTTCTTC. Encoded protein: CATSRDGTEVYNEQFF.

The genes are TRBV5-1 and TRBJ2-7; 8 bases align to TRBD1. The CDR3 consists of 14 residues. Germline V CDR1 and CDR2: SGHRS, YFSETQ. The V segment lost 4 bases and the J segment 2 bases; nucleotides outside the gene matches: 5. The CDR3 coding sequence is TGCGCCAGCAGCCCTGGGGACAGGCCCTACGAGCAGTACTTC. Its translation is CASSPGDRPYEQYF.

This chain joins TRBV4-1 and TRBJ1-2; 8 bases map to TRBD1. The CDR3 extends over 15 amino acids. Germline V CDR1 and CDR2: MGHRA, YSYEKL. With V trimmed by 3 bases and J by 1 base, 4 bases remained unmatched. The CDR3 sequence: CASSQNRGDNYGYTF. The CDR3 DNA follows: TGCGCCAGCAGCCAGAACAGGGGGGATAACTATGGCTACACCTTC.

CDR3 loop: CASSYSGGGHGNEQYF. The CDR3 DNA is TGTGCCAGCAGTTACTCGGGGGGGGGCCATGGGAACGAGCAGTACTTC. The chain carries TRBV6-5 and TRBJ2-7; D is perhaps TRBD2 (7 bases). CDR3 length equals 16 residues. CDR1 MNHEY and CDR2 SVGAGI come from the germline V gene. V was shortened by 0 bases and J by 5 bases, with 17 bases between the two germline ends.

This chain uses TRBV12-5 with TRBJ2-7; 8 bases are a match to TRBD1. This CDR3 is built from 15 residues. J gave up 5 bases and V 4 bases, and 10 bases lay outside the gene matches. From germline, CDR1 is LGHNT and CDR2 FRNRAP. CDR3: CASGSPDRESDEQYF. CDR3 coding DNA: TGTGCTAGTGGTTCCCCGGACAGGGAGTCCGACGAGCAGTACTTC.

The CDR3 here is CASSPSRSSGYTF. The CDR3 DNA follows: TGTGCCAGCAGCCCTAGCCGGAGTTCCGGCTACACCTTC. The chain has TRBV7-9 and TRBJ1-2; D uncertain. The V end was cut by 5 bases, the J end by 8 bases, with 15 bases between. CDR3 length: 13 residues. Germline V gene sequence: CDR1 SEHNR, CDR2 FQNEAQ (reference sequence).

CDR3 sequence (DNA): TGTGCCAGCAGTGAAACGGGACAGGGGTCTTCCTACGAGCAGTACTTC. It specifies CASSETGQGSSYEQYF. This chain joins TRBV2 and TRBJ2-7; 10 bases match TRBD1. The germline V gene has CDR1 SNHLY and CDR2 FYNNEI. The CDR3 has 16 residues. The V gene end was trimmed by 2 bases and the J gene end by 1 base; junction bases not matched to a gene: 5.

The CDR3 DNA reads as TGTGCCAGCACCACCTCCCTTGGCAGTGGCTACACCTTC. This codes for CASTTSLGSGYTF. This rearrangement joins TRBV27 to TRBJ1-2; D is uncertain. This CDR3 is built from 13 residues. CDR1 is MNHEY, CDR2 SMNVEV, per germline (reference sequence). V lost 7 bases to trimming and J lost 7 bases, with 16 bases between them.

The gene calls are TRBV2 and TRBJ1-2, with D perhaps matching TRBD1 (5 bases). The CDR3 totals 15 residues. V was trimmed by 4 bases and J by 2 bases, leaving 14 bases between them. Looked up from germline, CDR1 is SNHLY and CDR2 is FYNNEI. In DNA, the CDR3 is TGTGCCAGCAGTGGCCCCGTGGGGGGAAACTATGGCTACACCTTC. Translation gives CASSGPVGGNYGYTF.

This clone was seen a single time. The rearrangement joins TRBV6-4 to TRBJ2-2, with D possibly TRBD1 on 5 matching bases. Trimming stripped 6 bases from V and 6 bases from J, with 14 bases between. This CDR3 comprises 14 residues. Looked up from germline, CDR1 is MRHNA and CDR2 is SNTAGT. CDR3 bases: TGTGCCAGCAGGAGAAATAGGGGCGCCGGGGAGCTGTTTTTT. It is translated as CASRRNRGAGELFF.